This TCR beta chain was observed in a study of blood T cell repertoires in COVID-19 (TCRdb year 2020). Regarding the research as a whole: Samples from collaborators originated in the United States, Italy and Spain and spanned both the acute and convalescent phases of COVID-19. The repertoires were released in a freely available public database meant as a resource for research on the immune response to SARS-CoV-2. Samples were obtained from the ongoing ImmuneRACE study (first 160 participants) and from over a thousand subjects provided by 6 global collaborators. Subjects who had been exposed to COVID-19, were actively infected with it, or had recovered from it provided the deeply sampled blood TCRbeta repertoires that made up the dataset. A de-identified subject ID, COVID-19 status, age in years and sex were almost always included in the sample metadata. HLA class I and class II types, where available, came from metadata supplied by the sample provider rather than from assay-based typing. The prospective study material was composed of cDNA or gDNA derived from T cells, B-cell-depleted T cells, or PBMCs.

The cysteine opens and the phenylalanine closes a CDR3 of 15 amino acids. Only the CDR3 region is kept as DNA, spanning 45 bases read in frame from base 1. Trimming costs V 4 bases and J 4 bases, and their ends lie 15 bases apart. The germline V gene sets CDR1 to SGDLS and CDR2 to YYNGEE. Summary of the overall study and its limitations: Clinical and demographic metadata were provided uncurated, with the amount varying by source and participant.

The immunoSEQ Assay, a bias-controlled multiplex PCR, was used to amplify TCRbeta CDR3 regions from genomic DNA. In the original analysis: The number of nucleated cells in each sample was estimated from the amplification of reference gene primers within the assay. To quantify the absolute abundance of each unique TCRbeta CDR3 rearrangement, sequence reads were collapsed and filtered. For each sample, productive Simpson clonality was calculated by taking the square root of Simpson's diversity index across productive rearrangements. TCRdb obtained this table from immuneACCESS and retained in-frame rearrangements with V and J assigned. These tables miss some clones; where compared with another copy, unresolved V genes account for less than half of the shortfall, and the remainder is unexplained. That table gives V, J and clone size, and the DNA gave D and trimming. The sample yields approximately 400,000 clones; 89% were counted once. The top ten constitute more than 0.95% of the sample.

Collaborating institutions collected whole blood in K2EDTA tubes following their own protocols. For TCRbeta analysis, collaborators shipped samples in one of three forms: frozen whole blood, isolated PBMCs, or DNA extracted from either of those sample types. With respect to this clone: Its antigen is still unknown. The sample holds no much larger clone one base away, and base qualities are not on file.

Specimen: peripheral blood. The chain couples TRBV9 to TRBJ2-1, with a weak D call of TRBD2 (6 bases match). This TCR was sampled from a man aged 40-55 years with acute or convalescent COVID-19. In nucleotide form, the sequence is TGTGCCAGCAGCATTCTTGGGGGGAGTTACAATGAGCAGTTCTTC. The translation is CASSILGGSYNEQFF.